The rows below give T cell receptor beta chains drawn from one sample of a study of T cells in Graves' hyperthyroidism and ophthalmopathy. TCRdb passed the multiplex PCR reads through MiXCR, listing each CDR3 protein once. This sample has approximately 500,000 distinct CDR3 sequences, with roughly 46% found just once. The specimen was peripheral blood or thyroid tissue (not recorded which). Receptors were obtained from a woman between 18 and 30 years old with Graves' hyperthyroidism. Each CDR3 is given with its conserved first and last residue. Fields, in order: clone size, J gene, D gene, V gene, CDR3 protein, CDR3 DNA. The D gene is left open where the match is weak. A clone size is listed for some rows: how often the clone was seen (once, few, many), or a class if it is expanded.

few,TRBJ2-2,.,TRBV6-5,CASSYSQNTGELFF,TGTGCCAGCAGTTACTCTCAGAACACCGGGGAGCTGTTTTTT
.,TRBJ2-1,TRBD2,TRBV29-1,CSVGPGTREVNEQFF,TGCAGCGTCGGCCCCGGGACTAGGGAAGTCAATGAGCAGTTCTTC
many,TRBJ2-5,TRBD1,TRBV24-1,CATSDSTGGAQETQYF,TGTGCCACCAGTGACTCGACAGGGGGGGCACAAGAGACCCAGTACTTC
.,TRBJ2-7,TRBD2,TRBV20-1,CSASRKGLAGGPGYEQYF,TGCAGTGCCAGCAGGAAGGGACTAGCGGGAGGGCCGGGTTACGAGCAGTACTTC
.,TRBJ2-7,.,TRBV7-3,CASSLVYIGSYEQYF,TGTGCCAGCAGCTTAGTCTACATAGGCTCCTACGAGCAGTACTTC
many,TRBJ2-7,TRBD1,TRBV11-3,CASSSRTGSDEQYF,TGTGCCAGCAGCTCACGGACAGGGTCGGACGAGCAGTACTTC
.,TRBJ2-7,TRBD2,TRBV20-1,CSARFGTSGASGEQYF,TGCAGTGCTAGATTCGGAACTAGCGGAGCATCCGGGGAGCAGTACTTC
.,TRBJ2-7,.,TRBV20-1,CSARVVAYEQYF,TGCAGTGCTAGAGTAGTGGCCTACGAGCAGTACTTC
many,TRBJ1-5,.,TRBV7-8,CASSAGPNQPQHF,TGTGCCAGCAGCGCAGGCCCGAATCAGCCCCAGCATTTT
.,TRBJ1-6,.,TRBV7-6,CASSFAGGGSPLHF,TGTGCCAGCAGCTTTGCTGGGGGCGGTTCACCCCTCCACTTT
.,TRBJ2-5,.,TRBV9,CASSTSRDSSLQETQYF,TGTGCCAGCAGCACCAGCAGAGATTCAAGTCTCCAAGAGACCCAGTACTTC
many,TRBJ2-3,TRBD2,TRBV7-9,CASSFGTSGSADTQYF,TGTGCCAGCAGCTTCGGGACTAGCGGGAGTGCAGATACGCAGTATTTT
many,TRBJ2-6,.,TRBV4-2,CASSQDGASGANVLTF,TGTGCCAGCAGCCAAGATGGGGCCTCTGGGGCCAACGTCCTGACTTTC
.,TRBJ2-5,TRBD2,TRBV15,CATSRDVIAGGPETQYF,TGTGCCACCAGCAGAGATGTCATAGCGGGAGGGCCAGAGACCCAGTACTTC
few,TRBJ2-1,TRBD1,TRBV20-1,CSASVRDRAYNEQFF,TGCAGTGCTAGCGTCCGGGACAGAGCCTACAATGAGCAGTTCTTC
.,TRBJ1-4,.,TRBV24-1,CATSEKGGGTEKLFF,TGTGCCACCAGTGAGAAAGGGGGGGGTACTGAAAAACTGTTTTTT
.,TRBJ2-7,.,TRBV29-1,CSVAGRLGRGEQYF,TGCAGCGTCGCGGGACGGCTCGGAAGAGGCGAGCAGTACTTC
few,TRBJ2-1,TRBD2,TRBV7-9,CASSSSGRHEGQFF,TGTGCCAGCAGTTCTAGCGGGAGGCACGAAGGGCAGTTCTTC
few,TRBJ1-2,.,TRBV15,CAASRDMGAGYTF,TGTGCCGCCAGCAGAGATATGGGGGCTGGCTACACCTTC
.,TRBJ2-2,TRBD2,TRBV12-5,CASGLVLAGEWSGELFF,TGTGCTAGTGGTTTGGTATTAGCGGGAGAGTGGTCCGGGGAGCTGTTTTTT
many,TRBJ2-2,.,TRBV24-1,CATSDPPLGELFF,TGTGCCACCAGTGATCCACCACTCGGGGAGCTGTTTTTT
many,TRBJ1-5,.,TRBV12-5,CASGLGGAGPQHF,TGTGCTAGTGGTTTGGGAGGAGCGGGGCCCCAGCATTTT
many,TRBJ1-4,.,TRBV4-1,CASSPAWTANEKLFF,TGCGCCAGCAGCCCCGCATGGACAGCTAATGAAAAACTGTTTTTT
many,TRBJ1-2,.,TRBV20-1,CSARIRDYGYTF,TGCAGTGCTAGAATCAGGGACTATGGCTACACCTTC
many,TRBJ2-7,.,TRBV14,CASSQGLVWEQYF,TGTGCCAGCAGCCAAGGACTGGTCTGGGAGCAGTACTTC
.,TRBJ2-1,TRBD1,TRBV7-6,CASSLVPDRLGHYNEQFF,TGTGCCAGCAGCTTAGTCCCGGACAGGCTAGGCCACTACAATGAGCAGTTCTTC
.,TRBJ2-5,.,TRBV2,CASKYSGSQETRYF,TGTGCCAGCAAATATAGCGGAAGCCAAGAGACCCGGTACTTC
once,TRBJ2-7,TRBD1,TRBV10-2,CAGAGTGFYEQYF,TGCGCCGGTGCCGGGACAGGGTTCTACGAGCAGTACTTC
.,TRBJ1-1,TRBD1,TRBV29-1,CSSAGQGAFTEAFF,TGCAGCTCAGCGGGACAGGGGGCGTTTACTGAAGCTTTCTTT
few,TRBJ2-5,.,TRBV27,CASSLFTGDQETQYF,TGTGCCAGCAGTTTATTCACAGGCGACCAAGAGACCCAGTACTTC